These 4 T cell receptor beta chains originate from one sample sequenced in a study of cytomegalovirus exposure and HLA in healthy donors. The PCR employed 60 Vbeta primers together with 13 Jbeta primers. Only in-frame clones appear in the TCRdb table, and some are missing; sequencing was by immunoSEQ multiplex PCR. The table includes more than 150,000 clones, roughly 75% detected once. The sequenced sample consisted of PBMCs. The source of these receptors is a middle-aged woman in good health and CMV-seropositive.

The CDR3 loop is CASSLGQGTTEAFF. The CDR3 nucleotides read TGCGCCAGCAGCTTGGGACAGGGTACCACTGAAGCTTTCTTT. The genes are TRBV5-1 and TRBJ1-1; TRBD1 matches 7 bases. The CDR3 totals 14 residues. J was trimmed by 4 bases and V by 0 bases; bases with no gene match: 3. Germline CDR1 is SGHRS and CDR2 is YFSETQ.

The chain is built from TRBV11-3 and TRBJ2-1; 9 nucleotides line up with TRBD1. V trimming: 4 bases; J trimming: 6 bases; junction bases outside the gene matches: 7. Germline V gene sequence: CDR1 SGHNT, CDR2 YENEEA. This CDR3 has 15 amino acids. The DNA of the CDR3 is TGTGCCAGCAGCTCCGGGACAGGGTCGGGCAATGAGCAGTTCTTC. It encodes CASSSGTGSGNEQFF.

V usage is TRBV27 and J usage is TRBJ2-7, with no clear D. The CDR3 has 13 residues. The germline V and J ends were trimmed by 6 bases and 0 bases, with 9 bases remaining between them. Germline-derived CDR1 and CDR2 are MNHEY and SMNVEV (reference sequence). CDR3 bases: TGTGCCAGCAGCGCGACTGGCTCCTACGAGCAGTACTTC. Its protein product is CASSATGSYEQYF.

This clone has just a few counts. This chain links TRBV7-3 with TRBJ1-2, with D unclear. This CDR3 spans 11 amino acids. Germline V gene data show CDR1 as SGHTA and CDR2 as FQGTGA. V gave up 4 bases and J gave up 7 bases, with 7 bases separating them. The CDR3 loop is CASSSGGGYTF. CDR3 DNA sequence: TGTGCCAGCAGCTCGGGAGGTGGCTACACCTTC.